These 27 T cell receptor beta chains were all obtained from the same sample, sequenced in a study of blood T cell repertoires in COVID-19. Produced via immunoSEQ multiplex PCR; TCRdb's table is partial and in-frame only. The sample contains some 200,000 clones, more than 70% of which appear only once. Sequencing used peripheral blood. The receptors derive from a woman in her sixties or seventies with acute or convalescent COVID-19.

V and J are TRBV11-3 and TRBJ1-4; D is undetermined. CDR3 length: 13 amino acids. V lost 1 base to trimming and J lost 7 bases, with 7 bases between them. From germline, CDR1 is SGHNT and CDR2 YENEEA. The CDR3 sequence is CASSLVQTEKLFF. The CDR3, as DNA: TGTGCCAGCAGCTTAGTACAGACTGAAAAACTGTTTTTT.

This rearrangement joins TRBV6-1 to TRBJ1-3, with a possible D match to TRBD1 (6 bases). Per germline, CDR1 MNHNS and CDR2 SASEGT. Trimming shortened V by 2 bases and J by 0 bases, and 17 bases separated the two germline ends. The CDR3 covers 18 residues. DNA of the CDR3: TGTGCCAGCAGTGAATGGGGGCCAGGGGCGAGCTCTGGAAACACCATATATTTT. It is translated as CASSEWGPGASSGNTIYF.

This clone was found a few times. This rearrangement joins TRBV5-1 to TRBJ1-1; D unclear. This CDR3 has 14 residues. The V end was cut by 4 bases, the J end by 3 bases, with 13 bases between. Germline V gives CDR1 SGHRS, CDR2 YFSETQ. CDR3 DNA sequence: TGCGCCAGCAGCGGAGGGAGTTTGGACACTGAAGCTTTCTTT. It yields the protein CASSGGSLDTEAFF.

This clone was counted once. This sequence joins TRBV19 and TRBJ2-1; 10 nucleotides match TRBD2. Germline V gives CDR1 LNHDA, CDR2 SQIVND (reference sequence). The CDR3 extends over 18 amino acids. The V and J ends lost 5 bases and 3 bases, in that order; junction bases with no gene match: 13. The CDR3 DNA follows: TGTGCCAGTAGTCCCCAGGTTGGCGGACTAGCGGACTACAATGAGCAGTTCTTC. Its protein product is CASSPQVGGLADYNEQFF. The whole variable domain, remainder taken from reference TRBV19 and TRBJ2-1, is DGGITQSPKYLFRKEGQNVTLSCEQNLNHDAMYWYRQDPGQGLRLIYYSQIVNDFQKGDIAEGYSVSREKKESFPLTVTSAQKNPTAFYLCASSPQVGGLADYNEQFFGPGTRLTVL.

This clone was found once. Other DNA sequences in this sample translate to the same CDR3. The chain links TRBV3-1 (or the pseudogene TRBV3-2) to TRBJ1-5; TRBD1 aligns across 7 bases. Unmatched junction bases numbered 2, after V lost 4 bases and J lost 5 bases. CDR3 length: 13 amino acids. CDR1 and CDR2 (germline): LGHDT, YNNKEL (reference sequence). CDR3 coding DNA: TGTGCCAGCAGCCCCACAGGGGATCAGCCCCAGCATTTT. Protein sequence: CASSPTGDQPQHF.

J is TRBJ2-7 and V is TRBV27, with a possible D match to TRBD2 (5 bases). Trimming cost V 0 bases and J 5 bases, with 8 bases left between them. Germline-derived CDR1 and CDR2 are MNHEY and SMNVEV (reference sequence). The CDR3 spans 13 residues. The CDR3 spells CASSLSRVHEQYF. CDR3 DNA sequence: TGTGCCAGCAGTTTATCGAGGGTGCACGAGCAGTACTTC.

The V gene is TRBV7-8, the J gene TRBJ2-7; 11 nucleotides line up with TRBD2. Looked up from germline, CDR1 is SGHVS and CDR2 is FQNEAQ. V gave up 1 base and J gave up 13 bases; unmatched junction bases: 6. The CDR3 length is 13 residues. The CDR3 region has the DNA TGTGCCAGCAGCTTAGATAGGACTAGCGGGTCTTACTTC. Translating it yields CASSLDRTSGSYF.

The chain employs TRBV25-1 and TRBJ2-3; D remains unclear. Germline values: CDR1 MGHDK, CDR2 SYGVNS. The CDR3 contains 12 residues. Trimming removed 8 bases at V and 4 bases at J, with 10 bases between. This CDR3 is CASSRLPDTQYF. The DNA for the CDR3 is TGTGCCAGCTCCCGACTTCCAGATACGCAGTATTTT.

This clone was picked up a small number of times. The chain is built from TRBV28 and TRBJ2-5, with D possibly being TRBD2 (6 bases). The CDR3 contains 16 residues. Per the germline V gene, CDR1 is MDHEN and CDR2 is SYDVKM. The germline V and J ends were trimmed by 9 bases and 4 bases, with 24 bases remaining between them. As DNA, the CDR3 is TGTGCCAGTACTACCCCCGGGACTGGAGAAAGAGAGACCCAGTACTTC. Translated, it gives CASTTPGTGERETQYF.

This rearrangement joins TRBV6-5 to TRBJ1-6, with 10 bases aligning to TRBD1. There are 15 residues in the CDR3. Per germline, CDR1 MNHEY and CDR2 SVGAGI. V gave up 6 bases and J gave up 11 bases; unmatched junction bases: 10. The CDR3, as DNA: TGTGCCAGCAGCGACAGGGGGCTGGTTAGGCCACCCCTCCACTTT. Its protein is CASSDRGLVRPPLHF.

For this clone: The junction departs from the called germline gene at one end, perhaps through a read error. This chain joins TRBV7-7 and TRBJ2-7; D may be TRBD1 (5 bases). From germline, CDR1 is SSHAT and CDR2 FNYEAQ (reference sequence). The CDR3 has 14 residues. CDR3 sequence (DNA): TGTGCTAGCAGCAGCCTTGGCAGGGCCGACGAGCAGTACTTC. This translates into CASSSLGRADEQYF.

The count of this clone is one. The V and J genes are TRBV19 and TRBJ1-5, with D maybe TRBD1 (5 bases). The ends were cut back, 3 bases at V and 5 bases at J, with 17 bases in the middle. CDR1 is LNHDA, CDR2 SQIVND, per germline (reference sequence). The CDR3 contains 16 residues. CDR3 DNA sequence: TGTGCCAGTAGTATGGTGGGCCAGGGATTATATCAGCCCCAGCATTTT. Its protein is CASSMVGQGLYQPQHF.

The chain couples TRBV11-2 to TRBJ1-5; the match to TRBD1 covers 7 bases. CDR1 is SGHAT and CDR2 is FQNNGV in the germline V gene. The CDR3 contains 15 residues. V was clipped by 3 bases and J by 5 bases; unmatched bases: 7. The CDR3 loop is CASSFGQGEYQPQHF. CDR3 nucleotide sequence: TGTGCCAGCAGCTTCGGGCAGGGGGAATATCAGCCCCAGCATTTT. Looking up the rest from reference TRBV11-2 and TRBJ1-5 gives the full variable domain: EAGVAQSPRYKIIEKRQSVAFWCNPISGHATLYWYQQILGQGPKLLIQFQNNGVVDDSQLPKDRFSAERLKGVDSTLKIQPAKLEDSAVYLCASSFGQGEYQPQHFGDGTRLSIL.

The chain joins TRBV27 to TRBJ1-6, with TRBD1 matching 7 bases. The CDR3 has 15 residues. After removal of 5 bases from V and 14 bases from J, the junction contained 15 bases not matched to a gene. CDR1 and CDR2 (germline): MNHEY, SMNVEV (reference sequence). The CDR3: CASSGRQGLFSTLHF. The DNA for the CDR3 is TGTGCCAGCAGTGGAAGACAGGGCCTTTTCAGCACCCTCCACTTT.

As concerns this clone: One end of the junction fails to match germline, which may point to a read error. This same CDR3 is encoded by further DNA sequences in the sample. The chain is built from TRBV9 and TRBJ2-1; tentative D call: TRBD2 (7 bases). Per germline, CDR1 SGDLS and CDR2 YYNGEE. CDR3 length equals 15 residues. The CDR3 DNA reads TGCGCCAGCAGCGTAGGGGGGGGAGCCTACAATGAGCAGTTCTTC. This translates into CASSVGGGAYNEQFF.

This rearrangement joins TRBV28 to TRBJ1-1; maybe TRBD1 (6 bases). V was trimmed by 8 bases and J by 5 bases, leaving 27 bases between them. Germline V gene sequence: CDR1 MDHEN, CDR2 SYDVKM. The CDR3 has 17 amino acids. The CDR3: CASEAIGGGREYTEAFF. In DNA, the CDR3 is TGTGCCAGCGAAGCCATTGGCGGGGGGCGTGAGTATACTGAAGCTTTCTTT.

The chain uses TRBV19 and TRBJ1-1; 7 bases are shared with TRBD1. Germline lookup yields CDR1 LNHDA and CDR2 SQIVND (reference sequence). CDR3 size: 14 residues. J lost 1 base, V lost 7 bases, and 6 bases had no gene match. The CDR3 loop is CASKGRQGNTEAFF. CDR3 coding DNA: TGTGCCAGTAAGGGGCGACAGGGGAACACTGAAGCTTTCTTT.

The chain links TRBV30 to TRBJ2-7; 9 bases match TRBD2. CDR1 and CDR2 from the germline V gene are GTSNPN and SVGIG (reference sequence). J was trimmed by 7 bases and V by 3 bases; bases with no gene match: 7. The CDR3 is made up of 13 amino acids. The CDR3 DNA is TGTGCCTGGAGGTCCCAGGCGGGAGGGGAGCAGTACGTC. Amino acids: CAWRSQAGGEQYV.

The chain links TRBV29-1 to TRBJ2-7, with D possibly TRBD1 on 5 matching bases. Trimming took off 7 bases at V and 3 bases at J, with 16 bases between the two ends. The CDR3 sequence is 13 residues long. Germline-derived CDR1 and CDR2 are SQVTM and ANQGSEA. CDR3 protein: CSAALRQGYEQYF. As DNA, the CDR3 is TGCAGCGCCGCGTTAAGGCAGGGCTACGAGCAGTACTTC.

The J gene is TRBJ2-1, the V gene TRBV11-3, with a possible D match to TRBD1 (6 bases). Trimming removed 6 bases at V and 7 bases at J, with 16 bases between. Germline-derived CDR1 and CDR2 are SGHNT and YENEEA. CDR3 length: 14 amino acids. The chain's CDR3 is CASSSTGLMNEQFF. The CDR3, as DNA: TGTGCCAGCAGTAGTACAGGGTTGATGAATGAGCAGTTCTTC.

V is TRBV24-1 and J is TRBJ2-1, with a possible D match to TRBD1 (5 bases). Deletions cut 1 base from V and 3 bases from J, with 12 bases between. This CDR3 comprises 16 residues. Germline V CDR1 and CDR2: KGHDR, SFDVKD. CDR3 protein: CATSDFQGTNYNEQFF. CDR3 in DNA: TGTGCCACCAGTGATTTCCAGGGAACTAACTACAATGAGCAGTTCTTC.

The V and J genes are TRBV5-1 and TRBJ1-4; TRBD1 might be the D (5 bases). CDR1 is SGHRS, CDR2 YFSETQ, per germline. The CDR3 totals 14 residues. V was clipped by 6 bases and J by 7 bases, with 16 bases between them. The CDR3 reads CASKGQGIGEKLFF. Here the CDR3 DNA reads TGCGCCAGCAAGGGGCAGGGAATAGGTGAAAAACTGTTTTTT.

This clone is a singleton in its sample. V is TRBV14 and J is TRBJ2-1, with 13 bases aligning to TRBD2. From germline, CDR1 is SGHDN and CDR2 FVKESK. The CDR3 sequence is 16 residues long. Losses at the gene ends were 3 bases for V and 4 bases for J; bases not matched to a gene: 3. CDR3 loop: CASSQGLAGFYNEQFF. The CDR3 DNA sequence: TGTGCCAGCAGCCAGGGACTAGCGGGGTTTTACAATGAGCAGTTCTTC.

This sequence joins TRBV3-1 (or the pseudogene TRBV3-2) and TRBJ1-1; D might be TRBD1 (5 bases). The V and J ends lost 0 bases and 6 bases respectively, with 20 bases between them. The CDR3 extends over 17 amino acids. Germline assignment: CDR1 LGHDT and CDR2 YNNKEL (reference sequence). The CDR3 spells CASSQETMRQGRAEAFF. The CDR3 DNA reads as TGTGCCAGCAGCCAAGAGACGATGCGGCAGGGAAGGGCTGAAGCTTTCTTT.

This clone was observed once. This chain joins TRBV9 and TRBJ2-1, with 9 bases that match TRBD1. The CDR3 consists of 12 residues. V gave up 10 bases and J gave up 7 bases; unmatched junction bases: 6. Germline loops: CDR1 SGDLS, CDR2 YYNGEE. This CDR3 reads CASGTGSNEQFF. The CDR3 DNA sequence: TGTGCCTCCGGGACAGGGTCAAATGAGCAGTTCTTC. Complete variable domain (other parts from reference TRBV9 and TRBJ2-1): DSGVTQTPKHLITATGQRVTLRCSPRSGDLSVYWYQQSLDQGLQFLIQYYNGEERAKGNILERFSAQQFPDLHSELNLSSLELGDSALYFCASGTGSNEQFFGPGTRLTVL.

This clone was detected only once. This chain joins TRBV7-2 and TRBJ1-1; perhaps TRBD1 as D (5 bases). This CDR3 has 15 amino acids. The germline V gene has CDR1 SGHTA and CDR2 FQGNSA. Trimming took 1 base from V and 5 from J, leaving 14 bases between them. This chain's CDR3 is CASSLVGGMLTEAFF. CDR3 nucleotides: TGTGCCAGCAGCTTAGTGGGGGGGATGTTGACTGAAGCTTTCTTT.

The CDR3 sequence is CSASVVGTAGNTIYF. The DNA of the CDR3 is TGCAGTGCTAGTGTCGTCGGGACTGCTGGAAACACCATATATTTT. The chain has TRBV20-1 and TRBJ1-3, with D perhaps matching TRBD1 (5 bases). The CDR3 length is 15 residues. Trimming took 3 bases from V and 2 from J, leaving 14 bases between them. Germline V gene sequence: CDR1 DFQATT, CDR2 SNEGSKA (reference sequence).